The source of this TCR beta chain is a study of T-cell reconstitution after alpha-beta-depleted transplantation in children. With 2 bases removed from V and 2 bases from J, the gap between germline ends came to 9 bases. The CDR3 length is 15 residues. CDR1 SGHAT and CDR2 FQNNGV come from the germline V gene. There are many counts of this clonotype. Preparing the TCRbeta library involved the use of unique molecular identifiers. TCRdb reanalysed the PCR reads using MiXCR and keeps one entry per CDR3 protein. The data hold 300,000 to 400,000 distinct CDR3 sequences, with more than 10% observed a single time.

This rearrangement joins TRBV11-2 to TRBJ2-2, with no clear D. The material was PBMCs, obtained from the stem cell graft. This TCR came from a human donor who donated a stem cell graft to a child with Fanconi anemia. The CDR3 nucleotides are TGTGCCAGCAGCTTACTTTTCAGCAACACCGGGGAGCTGTTTTTT. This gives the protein CASSLLFSNTGELFF.